The next 14 T cell receptor beta chains were all read from a single sample in a study of OX40 agonist ivuxolimab in advanced cancers. Clones were sequenced by immunoSEQ multiplex PCR, and TCRdb holds only the in-frame ones, with some missing. The data contain approximately 10,000 clones, under 80% of them seen just once; the ten biggest clones take up about 29%. The sample was CD4+ or CD8+ T cells sorted from blood, taken in a trial of the OX40 agonist ivuxolimab. Every receptor here comes from an adult with an advanced solid tumor such as melanoma, head and neck, liver or kidney cancer.

The V call is TRBV7-9, the J call TRBJ2-3, with TRBD2 matching over 8 bases. Germline values: CDR1 SEHNR, CDR2 FQNEAQ (reference sequence). The CDR3 length is 15 residues. J was trimmed by 1 base and V by 4 bases; bases with no gene match: 4. The CDR3 DNA sequence: TGTGCCAGCAGCTCGGGACTAGTAGGCACAGATACGCAGTATTTT. Translated, it gives CASSSGLVGTDTQYF. Variable domain in full (rest from reference TRBV7-9 and TRBJ2-3): DTGVSQNPRHKITKRGQNVTFRCDPISEHNRLYWYRQTLGQGPEFLTYFQNEAQLEKSRLLSDRFSAERPKGSFSTLEIQRTEQGDSAMYLCASSSGLVGTDTQYFGPGTRLTVL.

The rearrangement joins TRBV7-9 to TRBJ1-5, with TRBD1 matching 8 bases. V gave up 2 bases and J gave up 2 bases; unmatched junction bases: 5. Germline V lookup: CDR1 SEHNR, CDR2 FQNEAQ (reference sequence). The CDR3 loop spans 16 amino acids. CDR3: CASSLMGTGRNQPQHF. The CDR3 DNA is TGTGCCAGCAGCTTAATGGGGACAGGACGCAATCAGCCCCAGCATTTT. The entire variable domain, with the rest obtained from reference TRBV7-9 and TRBJ1-5, is as follows: DTGVSQNPRHKITKRGQNVTFRCDPISEHNRLYWYRQTLGQGPEFLTYFQNEAQLEKSRLLSDRFSAERPKGSFSTLEIQRTEQGDSAMYLCASSLMGTGRNQPQHFGDGTRLSIL.

This clone was seen just once. The chain carries TRBV27 and TRBJ2-5; perhaps TRBD1 as D (6 bases). Trimming removed 6 bases from V and 1 base from J, with 18 bases in between. The CDR3 is made up of 16 amino acids. The V gene's germline CDR1 is MNHEY and CDR2 SMNVEV (reference sequence). The CDR3 loop is CASRRNEQGVQETQYF. CDR3 coding DNA: TGTGCCAGCAGACGTAACGAACAGGGCGTCCAAGAGACCCAGTACTTC.

This clone was detected only a few times. The chain employs TRBV7-9 and TRBJ1-2; D not certain. Germline CDR1 SEHNR, CDR2 FQNEAQ (reference sequence). Trimming removed 1 base at V and 0 bases at J, with 6 bases between. The length of the CDR3 is 14 residues. CDR3 DNA: TGTGCCAGCAGCTTAGGGGCCACTAACTATGGCTACACCTTC. Protein: CASSLGATNYGYTF. Variable domain in full (rest from reference TRBV7-9 and TRBJ1-2): DTGVSQNPRHKITKRGQNVTFRCDPISEHNRLYWYRQTLGQGPEFLTYFQNEAQLEKSRLLSDRFSAERPKGSFSTLEIQRTEQGDSAMYLCASSLGATNYGYTFGSGTRLTVV.

CDR3 nucleotides: TGTGCCAGCAGCCCTATTGGAGCCCAGGAACAGCCCCAGCATTTT. Residues: CASSPIGAQEQPQHF. J is TRBJ1-5 and V is TRBV11-2; D remains ambiguous. V lost 5 bases and J lost 7, with 18 bases in between. From germline, CDR1 is SGHAT and CDR2 FQNNGV. This CDR3 is 15 amino acids long.

V and J are TRBV11-2 and TRBJ1-4; no clear D gene. The CDR3 runs to 16 residues. CDR1 and CDR2 from the germline V gene are SGHAT and FQNNGV. The germline V and J ends were trimmed by 0 bases and 5 bases, with 13 bases remaining between them. In DNA, the CDR3 is TGTGCCAGCAGCTTAGAGTTTGAGGTTCCCAATGAAAAACTGTTTTTT. It is translated as CASSLEFEVPNEKLFF.

Within the sample, this clone is medium-sized. This sequence joins TRBV5-1 and TRBJ1-5; tentative D call: TRBD1 (5 bases). Germline assignment: CDR1 SGHRS and CDR2 YFSETQ. V was trimmed by 3 bases and J by 0 bases, leaving 13 bases between them. The CDR3 totals 16 residues. The CDR3 sequence is CASSWDLGDSNQPQHF. DNA for the CDR3: TGCGCCAGCAGCTGGGACCTTGGAGATAGCAATCAGCCCCAGCATTTT.

This clone was counted between two and nine times. This sequence joins TRBV2 and TRBJ2-3; 7 bases fit TRBD2. The CDR3 is made up of 14 amino acids. V was clipped by 4 bases and J by 8 bases; unmatched bases: 9. The germline V gene has CDR1 SNHLY and CDR2 FYNNEI. This CDR3 is CASSAGGSRATQYF. The DNA of the CDR3 is TGTGCCAGCAGTGCTGGCGGGAGTAGGGCTACGCAGTATTTT.

The chain couples TRBV27 to TRBJ2-7, with 9 bases aligning to TRBD1. V gave up 5 bases and J gave up 3 bases; unmatched junction bases: 5. In germline, CDR1 is MNHEY, CDR2 SMNVEV (reference sequence). This CDR3 is 14 amino acids long. CDR3 DNA sequence: TGTGCCAGCAGTCTACAGGGGGCCAACTACGAGCAGTACTTC. Protein: CASSLQGANYEQYF.

The chain links TRBV6-4 to TRBJ2-1, with D possibly TRBD1 on 6 matching bases. V was shortened by 0 bases and J by 8 bases, with 17 bases between the two germline ends. Looked up from germline, CDR1 is MRHNA and CDR2 is SNTAGT. This CDR3 is 16 amino acids long. This CDR3 reads CASSDSGQGLADEQFF. The CDR3 nucleotides read TGTGCCAGCAGTGACTCAGGTCAGGGGTTGGCCGATGAGCAGTTCTTC.

Only a few counts were recorded for this clone. The J gene is TRBJ2-3, the V gene TRBV11-2, with D perhaps matching TRBD2 (6 bases). Per germline, CDR1 SGHAT and CDR2 FQNNGV. The V and J ends lost 0 bases and 3 bases respectively, with 7 bases between them. The length of the CDR3 is 14 residues. CDR3 region: CASSLDGGTDTQYF. The CDR3, as DNA: TGTGCCAGCAGCTTAGATGGGGGGACAGATACGCAGTATTTT.

The chain's CDR3 is CASSPDRAIYGYTF. For the CDR3, the DNA is TGCGCCAGCAGCCCTGACAGGGCCATCTATGGCTACACCTTC. This sequence joins TRBV5-1 and TRBJ1-2; 7 nucleotides match TRBD1. The CDR3 spans 14 residues. CDR1 and CDR2 (germline): SGHRS, YFSETQ. Losses at the gene ends were 4 bases for V and 4 bases for J; bases not matched to a gene: 7.

The chain carries TRBV14 and TRBJ1-3; D may be TRBD1 (6 bases). CDR3 length: 16 residues. Trimming pared 4 bases from V and 2 bases from J, leaving 15 bases between. Looked up from germline, CDR1 is SGHDN and CDR2 is FVKESK. Written as DNA, the CDR3 is TGTGCCAGCAGCCTGTGGGACATAGGGGCTGGAAACACCATATATTTT. The encoded protein is CASSLWDIGAGNTIYF.

This clone appeared a few times. The gene calls are TRBV4-1 and TRBJ2-2, with D perhaps matching TRBD2 (6 bases). Germline V gene sequence: CDR1 MGHRA, CDR2 YSYEKL. CDR3 length equals 15 residues. V was clipped by 2 bases and J by 5 bases, with 12 bases between them. DNA for the CDR3: TGCGCCAGCAGCCAATTTGGTAGCGGAACCGGGGAGCTGTTTTTT. Translated: CASSQFGSGTGELFF.